These 19 T cell receptor beta chains share one sample of origin, sequenced in a study of T-cell reconstitution after alpha-beta-depleted transplantation in children. Unique molecular identifiers were incorporated during preparation of the TCRbeta library. TCRdb re-called the PCR reads with MiXCR, one entry per CDR3 protein. The table lists approximately 400,000 distinct CDR3 sequences, about a tenth of them singletons. Sequences were derived from PBMCs from the stem cell graft donor, sampled from the stem cell graft. The receptor set was obtained from a human donor who donated a stem cell graft to a child with acute myeloid leukemia.

This clonotype has a handful of counts. The chain has TRBV12-3 or TRBV12-4 and TRBJ2-3, with unresolved D. The CDR3 length is 11 residues. Trimming removed 7 bases at V and 3 bases at J, with 5 bases between. The CDR3 sequence is CASTRTDTQYF. CDR3 in DNA: TGTGCCAGCACTCGGACAGATACGCAGTATTTT.

Only a few counts were recorded for this clonotype. The chain employs TRBV3-1 and TRBJ1-1; 7 bases line up with TRBD1. Trimming removed 8 bases from V and 5 bases from J; junction bases left unmatched: 2. The CDR3 is 11 amino acids. CDR1 and CDR2 (germline): LGHDT, YNNKEL (reference sequence). CDR3 DNA: TGTGCCAGCCGGGACAGAACTGAAGCTTTCTTT. Translated: CASRDRTEAFF.

This clonotype was recorded at least ten times. The genes are TRBV7-2 and TRBJ2-5; 7 nucleotides line up with TRBD2. Germline CDR1 reads SGHTA; CDR2 reads FQGNSA. V gave up 5 bases and J gave up 5 bases; unmatched junction bases: 14. The CDR3 has 16 residues. In nucleotides, the CDR3 is TGTGCCAGCAGCGCGGTTTATGGGGAGGGTTTTGAGACCCAGTACTTC. Amino acid sequence: CASSAVYGEGFETQYF.

V and J are TRBV10-3 and TRBJ2-7; 10 nucleotides agree with TRBD1. J was trimmed by 4 bases and V by 6 bases; bases with no gene match: 6. CDR1 and CDR2 from the germline V gene are ENHRY and SYGVKD. This CDR3 contains 14 residues. The CDR3 region is CAISSGTGVYEQYF. The CDR3 nucleotides are TGTGCCATCAGCTCCGGGACAGGGGTTTACGAGCAGTACTTC.

The chain joins TRBV7-2 to TRBJ1-3; weak D call: TRBD1 (5 bases). Deletions cut 1 base from V and 7 bases from J, with 14 bases between. Germline V lookup: CDR1 SGHTA, CDR2 FQGNSA. CDR3 length: 15 residues. This chain's CDR3 is CASSLEGLRGNTIYF. CDR3 nucleotide sequence: TGTGCCAGCAGCTTAGAGGGGCTCCGTGGGAACACCATATATTTT.

This clonotype showed up just a few times. The chain employs TRBV14 and TRBJ2-2; TRBD1 aligns across 8 bases. This CDR3 has 17 residues. J was trimmed by 4 bases and V by 0 bases; bases with no gene match: 7. Germline V gene lookup returns CDR1 SGHDN and CDR2 FVKESK. The CDR3 loop reads CASSQEYWTGLTGELFF. DNA for the CDR3: TGTGCCAGCAGCCAAGAATACTGGACAGGGCTCACCGGGGAGCTGTTTTTT.

The rearrangement uses TRBV7-2 and TRBJ2-5; the D gene is possibly TRBD1 (6 bases). The CDR3 consists of 13 residues. V lost 7 bases and J 2 bases, leaving 11 bases between the germline ends. Looked up from germline, CDR1 is SGHTA and CDR2 is FQGNSA. CDR3 DNA: TGTGCCAGCACAAGGGACACACAAGAGACCCAGTACTTC. It encodes CASTRDTQETQYF.

The sample holds many counts of this clonotype. This chain links TRBV7-2 with TRBJ1-2; TRBD1 agrees at 11 bases. The length of the CDR3 is 17 residues. The germline CDR1 and CDR2 sequences are SGHTA and FQGNSA. With 5 bases clipped from V and 4 bases from J, the junction kept 12 bases outside the gene matches. In nucleotides, the CDR3 is TGTGCCAGCAGCATCAACAGGGACAGGGGGTTCCTCTATGGCTACACCTTC. Translated: CASSINRDRGFLYGYTF.

V is TRBV20-1 and J is TRBJ1-2; TRBD1 matches at 8 bases. Germline trimming cut 1 base from V and 8 bases from J; bases unmatched to any gene: 6. Germline V CDR1 and CDR2: DFQATT, SNEGSKA (reference sequence). This CDR3 is built from 13 residues. The CDR3 sequence: CSARVGQGLGYTF. The CDR3 region has the DNA TGCAGTGCTAGAGTTGGACAGGGTTTGGGCTACACCTTC.

V and J are TRBV14 and TRBJ2-1, with 7 bases fitting TRBD1. The CDR3 loop spans 13 amino acids. J lost 6 bases, V lost 3 bases, and 2 bases had no gene match. Looked up from germline, CDR1 is SGHDN and CDR2 is FVKESK. The chain's CDR3 is CASSQGQFNEQFF. The CDR3, as DNA: TGTGCCAGCAGCCAGGGACAGTTCAATGAGCAGTTCTTC. Filled out from reference TRBV14 and TRBJ2-1, the complete variable domain reads EAGVTQFPSHSVIEKGQTVTLRCDPISGHDNLYWYRRVMGKEIKFLLHFVKESKQDESGMPNNRFLAERTGGTYSTLKVQPAELEDSGVYFCASSQGQFNEQFFGPGTRLTVL.

This sequence joins TRBV12-3 or TRBV12-4 and TRBJ1-1; a weak D match, TRBD1 (6 bases). The CDR3 totals 12 residues. V lost 7 bases and J lost 3, with 9 bases in between. CDR3 sequence reads: CASKRTDTEAFF. In DNA form, the CDR3 reads TGTGCCAGCAAACGGACAGACACTGAAGCTTTCTTT.

CDR3 nucleotide sequence: TGCGCCAGCAGCCAAGATGCGACAGTGAACACCGGGGAGCTGTTTTTT. Translated, it gives CASSQDATVNTGELFF. The chain is built from TRBV4-1 and TRBJ2-2; maybe TRBD1 (5 bases). The CDR3 loop spans 16 amino acids. Trimming removed 0 bases at V and 1 base at J, with 9 bases between. Germline V lookup: CDR1 MGHRA, CDR2 YSYEKL.

Comment on this clonotype: A junction boundary mismatches the germline segment, possibly from a read error. The rearrangement uses TRBV11-2 and TRBJ1-1; D remains ambiguous. This CDR3 region has 12 residues. Per the germline V gene, CDR1 is SGHAT and CDR2 is FQNNGV. In DNA form, the CDR3 reads TGTGCCAGCAGATTAGGTGGAGATGAAGCTTTCTTT. Its protein is CASRLGGDEAFF.

The rearrangement uses TRBV5-6 and TRBJ2-1; no clear D gene. Germline CDR1 is SGHDT and CDR2 is YYEEEE. Trimming cost V 3 bases and J 4 bases, with 26 bases left between them. The length of the CDR3 is 19 residues. CDR3: CASSSPGGQTYTRYNEQFF. CDR3 coding DNA: TGTGCCAGCAGCTCCCCGGGCGGTCAAACCTATACGCGATACAATGAGCAGTTCTTC.

The chain uses TRBV5-1 and TRBJ2-5; no definite D call. The CDR3 consists of 15 residues. Deletions cut 0 bases from V and 5 bases from J, with 14 bases between. CDR1 is SGHRS, CDR2 YFSETQ, per germline. The CDR3: CASSLDSDGWETQYF. The CDR3 DNA is TGCGCCAGCAGCTTGGATTCGGACGGGTGGGAGACCCAGTACTTC.

The chain recombines TRBV3-1 with TRBJ2-1, with D perhaps matching TRBD2 (5 bases). Germline V gives CDR1 LGHDT, CDR2 YNNKEL (reference sequence). The germline V and J ends were trimmed by 11 bases and 0 bases, with 23 bases remaining between them. This CDR3 is 17 amino acids long. Here the CDR3 DNA reads TGTGCCTGCTGCCAAGAAGTAGCGACAAGCTCCTACAATGAGCAGTTCTTC. Its protein is CACCQEVATSSYNEQFF.

This clonotype has a count of ten or more. The chain links TRBV29-1 to TRBJ2-1; TRBD1 matches 8 bases. The CDR3 is made up of 15 amino acids. The V gene end was trimmed by 4 bases and the J gene end by 0 bases; junction bases not matched to a gene: 5. Germline lookup yields CDR1 SQVTM and CDR2 ANQGSEA. The DNA for the CDR3 is TGCAGCGTTGCAGGGGGCGATTTCTCCTACAATGAGCAGTTCTTC. This encodes CSVAGGDFSYNEQFF.

The chain couples TRBV20-1 to TRBJ2-2; D tentatively reads TRBD1 or TRBD2 (5 bases each). Per the germline V gene, CDR1 is DFQATT and CDR2 is SNEGSKA (reference sequence). V lost 0 bases and J lost 2, with 19 bases in between. This CDR3 region has 18 residues. The chain's CDR3 is CSARDPSPPGANTGELFF. The CDR3 region has the DNA TGCAGTGCTAGAGATCCATCCCCCCCCGGGGCTAACACCGGGGAGCTGTTTTTT.

The V call is TRBV29-1, the J call TRBJ2-7; the D gene is possibly TRBD1 (5 bases). This CDR3 comprises 14 residues. Trimming left V 5 bases short and J 0 bases short, with 14 bases between. The V gene's germline CDR1 is SQVTM and CDR2 ANQGSEA. Written as DNA, the CDR3 is TGCAGCGTTTCCGACAGTGGCTACTCCTACGAGCAGTACTTC. It codes for CSVSDSGYSYEQYF.